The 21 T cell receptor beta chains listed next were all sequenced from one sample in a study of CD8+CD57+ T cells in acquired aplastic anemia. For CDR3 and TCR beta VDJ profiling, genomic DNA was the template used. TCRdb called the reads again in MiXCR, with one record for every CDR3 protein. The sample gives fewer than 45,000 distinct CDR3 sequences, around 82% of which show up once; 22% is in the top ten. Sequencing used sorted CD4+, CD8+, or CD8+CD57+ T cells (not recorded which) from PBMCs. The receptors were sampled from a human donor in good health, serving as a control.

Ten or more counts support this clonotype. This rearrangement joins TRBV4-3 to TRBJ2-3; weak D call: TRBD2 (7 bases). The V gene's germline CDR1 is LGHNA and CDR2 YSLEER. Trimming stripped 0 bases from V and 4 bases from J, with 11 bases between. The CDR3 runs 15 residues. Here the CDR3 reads CASSQETGRADTQYF. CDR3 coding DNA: TGCGCCAGCAGCCAAGAAACAGGGAGGGCAGATACGCAGTATTTT.

The CDR3 DNA follows: TGTGCCACACAACGGGCCGAGATTAAAGCTTTCTTT. Its protein product is CATQRAEIKAFF. The chain is built from TRBV2 and TRBJ1-1, with D unresolved. The CDR3 has 12 amino acids. The germline gives CDR1 SNHLY, CDR2 FYNNEI. V was clipped by 10 bases and J by 9 bases, with 18 bases between them.

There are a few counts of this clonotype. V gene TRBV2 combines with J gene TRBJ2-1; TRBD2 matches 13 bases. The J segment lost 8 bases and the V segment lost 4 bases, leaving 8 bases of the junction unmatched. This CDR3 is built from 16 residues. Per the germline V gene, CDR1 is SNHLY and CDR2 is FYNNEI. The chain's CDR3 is CASSGYTSGGADEQFF. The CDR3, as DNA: TGTGCCAGCAGTGGATATACTAGCGGGGGGGCCGATGAGCAGTTCTTC.

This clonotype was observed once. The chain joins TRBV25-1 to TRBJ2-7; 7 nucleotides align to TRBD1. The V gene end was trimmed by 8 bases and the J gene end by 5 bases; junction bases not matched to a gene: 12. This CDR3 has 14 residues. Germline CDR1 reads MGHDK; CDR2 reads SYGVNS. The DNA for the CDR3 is TGTGCCAGCTCACCCGGACAGGCCGACCACGAGCAGTACTTC. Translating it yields CASSPGQADHEQYF.

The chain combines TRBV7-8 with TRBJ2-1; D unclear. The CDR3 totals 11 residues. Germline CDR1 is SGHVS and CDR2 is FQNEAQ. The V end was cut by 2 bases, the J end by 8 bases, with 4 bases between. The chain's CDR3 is CASSLSYEQFF. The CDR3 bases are TGTGCCAGCAGCTTATCCTATGAGCAGTTCTTC.

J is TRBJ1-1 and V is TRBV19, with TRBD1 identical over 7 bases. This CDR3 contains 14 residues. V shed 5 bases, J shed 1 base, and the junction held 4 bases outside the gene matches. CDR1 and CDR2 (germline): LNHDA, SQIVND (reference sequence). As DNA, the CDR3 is TGTGCCAGTAGTCCAGGGGGGACGAACACTGAAGCTTTCTTT. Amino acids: CASSPGGTNTEAFF.

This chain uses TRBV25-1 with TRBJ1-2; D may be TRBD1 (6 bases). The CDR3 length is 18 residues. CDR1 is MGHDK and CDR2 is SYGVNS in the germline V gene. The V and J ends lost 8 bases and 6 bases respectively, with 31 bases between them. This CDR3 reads CASRPNPVHRASTDGYTF. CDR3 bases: TGTGCCAGCCGTCCAAACCCCGTGCACAGGGCCTCTACGGATGGCTACACCTTC.

The CDR3 nucleotides are TGTGCCAGTAGCGACGGCAGGGGCGGGACCTACGAGCAGTACTTC. Translating it yields CASSDGRGGTYEQYF. This chain connects TRBV19 to TRBJ2-7; D is tentatively TRBD1 or TRBD2 (6 bases each). The CDR3 length is 15 residues. The V gene lost 6 bases and the J gene lost 2 bases, with 17 bases spanning the gap. CDR1 and CDR2 (germline): LNHDA, SQIVND (reference sequence). Full variable domain (outside the CDR3, taken from reference TRBV19 and TRBJ2-7): DGGITQSPKYLFRKEGQNVTLSCEQNLNHDAMYWYRQDPGQGLRLIYYSQIVNDFQKGDIAEGYSVSREKKESFPLTVTSAQKNPTAFYLCASSDGRGGTYEQYFGPGTRLTVT.

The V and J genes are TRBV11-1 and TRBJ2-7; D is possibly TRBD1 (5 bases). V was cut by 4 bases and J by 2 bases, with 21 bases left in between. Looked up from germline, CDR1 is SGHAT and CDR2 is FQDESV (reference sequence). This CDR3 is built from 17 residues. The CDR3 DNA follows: TGTGCCAGCAGCTCCGACAGCCCTATGTCTCCTCCCTACGAGCAGTACTTC. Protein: CASSSDSPMSPPYEQYF.

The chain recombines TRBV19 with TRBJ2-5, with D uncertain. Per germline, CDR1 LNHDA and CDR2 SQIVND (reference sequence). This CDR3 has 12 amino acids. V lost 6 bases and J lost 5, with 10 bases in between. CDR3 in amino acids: CASSLHGETQYF. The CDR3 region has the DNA TGTGCCAGTAGCCTACACGGGGAGACCCAGTACTTC.

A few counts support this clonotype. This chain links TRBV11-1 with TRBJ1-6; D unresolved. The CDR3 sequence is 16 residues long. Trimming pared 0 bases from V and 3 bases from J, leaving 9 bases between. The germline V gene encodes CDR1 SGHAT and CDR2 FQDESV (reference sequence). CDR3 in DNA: TGTGCCAGCAGCTTAGCGGGCACCGGCTATAATTCACCCCTCCACTTT. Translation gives CASSLAGTGYNSPLHF.

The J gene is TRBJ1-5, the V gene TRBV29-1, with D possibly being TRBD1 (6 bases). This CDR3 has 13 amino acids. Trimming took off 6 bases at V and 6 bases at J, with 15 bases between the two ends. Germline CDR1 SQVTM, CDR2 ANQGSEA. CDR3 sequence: CSVIRGFGQPQHF. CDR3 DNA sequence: TGCAGCGTAATCAGGGGATTTGGTCAGCCCCAGCATTTT. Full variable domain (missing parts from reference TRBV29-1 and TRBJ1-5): SAVISQKPSRDICQRGTSLTIQCQVDSQVTMMFWYRQQPGQSLTLIATANQGSEATYESGFVIDKFPISRPNLTFSTLTVSNMSPEDSSIYLCSVIRGFGQPQHFGDGTRLSIL.

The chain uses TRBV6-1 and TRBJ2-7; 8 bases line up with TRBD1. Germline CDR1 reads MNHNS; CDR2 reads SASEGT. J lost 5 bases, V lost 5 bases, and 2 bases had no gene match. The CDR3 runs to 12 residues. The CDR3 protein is CASSPDRDEQYF. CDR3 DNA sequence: TGTGCCAGCAGTCCGGACAGGGACGAGCAGTACTTC.

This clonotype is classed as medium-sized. CDR3 DNA sequence: TGTGCCAGCAGCTTAGCAGTAGGGACAGAAATCGAGGGTGAAAAACTGTTTTTT. Protein sequence: CASSLAVGTEIEGEKLFF. The J gene is TRBJ1-4, the V gene TRBV7-9; 7 nucleotides align to TRBD1. CDR3 size: 18 residues. The germline CDR1 and CDR2 sequences are SEHNR and FQNEAQ (reference sequence). V lost 0 bases and J lost 7; bases outside the gene matches: 14. The whole variable domain, remainder taken from reference TRBV7-9 and TRBJ1-4, is DTGVSQNPRHKITKRGQNVTFRCDPISEHNRLYWYRQTLGQGPEFLTYFQNEAQLEKSRLLSDRFSAERPKGSFSTLEIQRTEQGDSAMYLCASSLAVGTEIEGEKLFFGSGTQLSVL.

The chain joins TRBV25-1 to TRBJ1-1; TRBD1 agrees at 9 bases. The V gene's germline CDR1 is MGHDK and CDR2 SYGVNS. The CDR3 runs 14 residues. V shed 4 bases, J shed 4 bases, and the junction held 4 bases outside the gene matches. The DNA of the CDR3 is TGTGCCAGCAGTGTTGCGGACAGGGGCACTGAAGCTTTCTTT. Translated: CASSVADRGTEAFF.

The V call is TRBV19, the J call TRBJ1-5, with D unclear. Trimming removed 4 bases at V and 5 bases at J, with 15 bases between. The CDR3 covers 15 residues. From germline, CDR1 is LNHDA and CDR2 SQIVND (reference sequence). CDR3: CASSTGPGPDQPQHF. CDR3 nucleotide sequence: TGTGCCAGTAGTACGGGCCCCGGTCCGGATCAGCCCCAGCATTTT.

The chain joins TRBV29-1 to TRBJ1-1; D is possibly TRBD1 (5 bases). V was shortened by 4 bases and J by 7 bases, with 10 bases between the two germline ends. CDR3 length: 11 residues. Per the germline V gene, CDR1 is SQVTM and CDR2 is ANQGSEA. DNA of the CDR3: TGCAGCGTTGCAGGACATAATGAAGCTTTCTTT. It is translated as CSVAGHNEAFF. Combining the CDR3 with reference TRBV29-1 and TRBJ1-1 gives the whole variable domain SAVISQKPSRDICQRGTSLTIQCQVDSQVTMMFWYRQQPGQSLTLIATANQGSEATYESGFVIDKFPISRPNLTFSTLTVSNMSPEDSSIYLCSVAGHNEAFFGQGTRLTVV.

The CDR3 spells CASSLDAYEQYF. The CDR3 DNA reads TGTGCCAGCAGCTTGGACGCCTACGAGCAGTACTTC. The rearrangement uses TRBV7-3 and TRBJ2-7; D not certain. This CDR3 has 12 residues. V lost 3 bases and J 2 bases, leaving 5 bases between the germline ends. CDR1 and CDR2 (germline): SGHTA, FQGTGA.

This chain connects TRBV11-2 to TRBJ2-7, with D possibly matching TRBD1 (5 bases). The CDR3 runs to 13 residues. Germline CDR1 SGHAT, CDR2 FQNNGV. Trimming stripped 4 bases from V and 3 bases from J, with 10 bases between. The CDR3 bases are TGTGCCAGCAGCTACGGGCAGGGCTACGAGCAGTACTTC. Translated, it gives CASSYGQGYEQYF.

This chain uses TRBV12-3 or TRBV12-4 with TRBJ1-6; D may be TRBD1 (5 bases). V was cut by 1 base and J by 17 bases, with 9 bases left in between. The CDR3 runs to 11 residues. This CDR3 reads CASSLGTSIHF. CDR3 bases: TGTGCCAGCAGTTTAGGGACAAGTATCCACTTT.

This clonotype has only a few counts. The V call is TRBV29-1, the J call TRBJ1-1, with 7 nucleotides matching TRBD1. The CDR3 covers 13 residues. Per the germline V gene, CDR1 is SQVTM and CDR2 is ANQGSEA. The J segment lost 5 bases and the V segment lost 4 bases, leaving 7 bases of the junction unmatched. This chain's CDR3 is CSVGTGEGTEAFF. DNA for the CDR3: TGCAGCGTTGGGACAGGAGAAGGGACTGAAGCTTTCTTT.